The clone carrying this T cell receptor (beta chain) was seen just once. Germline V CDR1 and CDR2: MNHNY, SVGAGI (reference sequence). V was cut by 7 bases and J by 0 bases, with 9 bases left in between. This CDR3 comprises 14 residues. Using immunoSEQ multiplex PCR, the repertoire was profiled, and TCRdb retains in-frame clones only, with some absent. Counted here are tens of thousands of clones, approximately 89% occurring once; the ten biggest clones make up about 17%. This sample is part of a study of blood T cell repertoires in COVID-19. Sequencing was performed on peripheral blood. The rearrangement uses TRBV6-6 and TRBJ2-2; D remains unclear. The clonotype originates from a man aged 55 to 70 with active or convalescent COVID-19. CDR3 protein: CASKELTNTGELFF. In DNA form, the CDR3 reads TGTGCCAGCAAGGAGTTAACGAACACCGGGGAGCTGTTTTTT.